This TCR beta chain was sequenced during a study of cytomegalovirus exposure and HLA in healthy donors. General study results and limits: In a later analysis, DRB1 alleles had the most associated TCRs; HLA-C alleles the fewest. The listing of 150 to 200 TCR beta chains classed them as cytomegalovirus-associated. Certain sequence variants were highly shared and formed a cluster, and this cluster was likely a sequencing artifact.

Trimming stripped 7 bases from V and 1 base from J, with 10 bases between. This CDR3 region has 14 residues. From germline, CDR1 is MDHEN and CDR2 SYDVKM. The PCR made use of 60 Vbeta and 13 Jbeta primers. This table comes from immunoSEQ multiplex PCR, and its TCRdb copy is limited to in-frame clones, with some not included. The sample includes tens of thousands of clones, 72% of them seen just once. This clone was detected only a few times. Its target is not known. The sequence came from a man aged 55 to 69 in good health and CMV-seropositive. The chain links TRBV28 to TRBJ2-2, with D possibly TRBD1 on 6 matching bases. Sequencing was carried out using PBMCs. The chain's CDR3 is CASTPGQNTGELFF. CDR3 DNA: TGTGCCAGCACCCCGGGACAGAACACCGGGGAGCTGTTTTTT.